Following are 11 T cell receptor beta chains from one sample sequenced in a study of response to subunit inactivated influenza vaccine (dated by TCRdb to the late 2010s). Libraries were prepared through RT-PCR. Instrument used: Illumina HiSeq 2500. The public reads were quality trimmed at Q25 with fastp and then assembled into clones with MiXCR by TCRdb, keeping productive beta chains. A single entry per CDR3 protein holds the most common genes and DNA from its merged rows. This sample gives about 650,000 distinct CDR3 sequences in total; about 15% of them show up just once. The ten most abundant clones make up around a tenth of the sample. The source material was PBMCs from blood, sampled roughly 13 days after vaccination. Receptor source: a man aged 50 to 59 who received an inactivated influenza vaccine. Donor details come from another sample of the same person, matched by shared clones.

This chain joins TRBV25-1 and TRBJ2-7; 8 bases match TRBD1. CDR3 length: 15 amino acids. In germline, CDR1 is MGHDK, CDR2 SYGVNS. V was clipped by 5 bases and J by 3 bases; unmatched bases: 9. The CDR3 is CASSPGQGNYYEQYF. DNA for the CDR3: TGTGCCAGCAGTCCCGGACAGGGCAATTACTACGAGCAGTACTTC.

This clonotype occurred many times. The V call is TRBV29-1, the J call TRBJ2-2, with D perhaps matching TRBD1 or TRBD2 (5 bases each). V shed 6 bases and J shed 7 bases, with 15 bases lying between them. CDR3 length: 13 residues. Germline CDR1 is SQVTM and CDR2 is ANQGSEA. The CDR3 coding sequence is TGCAGCGTACCGGGACGAGGGGTCGGGGAGCTGTTTTTT. Translating gives CSVPGRGVGELFF.

This clonotype was recorded a few times. The J gene is TRBJ2-3, the V gene TRBV5-1; 9 bases line up with TRBD1. CDR1 is SGHRS, CDR2 YFSETQ, per germline. V dropped 2 bases and J dropped 1; count of bases not matched to a gene: 2. CDR3 size: 15 residues. CDR3 residues: CASSFRDRGTDTQYF. In DNA, the CDR3 is TGCGCCAGCAGCTTCCGGGACAGGGGCACAGATACGCAGTATTTT.

There are a few counts of this clonotype. The J gene is TRBJ2-1, the V gene TRBV3-1; D may correspond to TRBD1 or TRBD2 (5 bases each). The germline gives CDR1 LGHDT, CDR2 YNNKEL (reference sequence). Deletions cut 1 base from V and 8 bases from J, with 9 bases between. This CDR3 contains 13 residues. The CDR3 coding sequence is TGTGCCAGCAGCCAAGTGAGGGGTTATGAGCAGTTCTTC. This codes for CASSQVRGYEQFF.

The rearrangement joins TRBV6-2 or TRBV6-3 to TRBJ2-1, with 12 bases lining up with TRBD2. The CDR3 loop spans 15 amino acids. CDR1 and CDR2 (germline): MNHEY, SVGEGT. J gave up 5 bases and V 5 bases, and 4 bases lay outside the gene matches. The CDR3 region has the DNA TGTGCCAGCAGTCCTCTAGCGGGAGGGAACAATGAGCAGTTCTTC. Its translation is CASSPLAGGNNEQFF.

This clonotype was seen repeatedly, ten times or more. V gene TRBV5-1 combines with J gene TRBJ2-2, with D possibly matching TRBD1 (6 bases). There are 17 residues in the CDR3. Trimming removed 0 bases from V and 4 bases from J, with 16 bases in between. The germline CDR1 and CDR2 sequences are SGHRS and YFSETQ. This CDR3 is CASSLGLQGLSTGELFF. Written as DNA, the CDR3 is TGCGCCAGCAGCTTGGGCCTGCAGGGGCTAAGCACCGGGGAGCTGTTTTTT.

The gene calls are TRBV7-9 and TRBJ2-7; TRBD1 might be the D (6 bases). V was clipped by 5 bases and J by 2 bases, with 16 bases between them. Germline V lookup: CDR1 SEHNR, CDR2 FQNEAQ (reference sequence). The CDR3 spans 15 residues. CDR3 amino acids: CASSPEEGHPYEQYF. As DNA, the CDR3 is TGTGCCAGCAGCCCCGAAGAGGGACACCCCTACGAGCAGTACTTC.

This clonotype was seen only a few times. The chain employs TRBV4-2 and TRBJ2-1; 9 bases line up with TRBD2. The V and J ends lost 0 bases and 4 bases, in that order; junction bases with no gene match: 1. This CDR3 comprises 15 residues. Germline V gives CDR1 LGHNA, CDR2 YNFKEQ. The CDR3 region has the DNA TGTGCCAGCAGCCAAGACACTAGCGGGTACAATGAGCAGTTCTTC. It encodes CASSQDTSGYNEQFF.

This clonotype was observed a few times. The rearrangement joins TRBV4-3 to TRBJ2-3, with 7 bases fitting TRBD2. This CDR3 comprises 16 residues. Losses at the gene ends were 4 bases for V and 5 bases for J; bases not matched to a gene: 12. CDR1 LGHNA and CDR2 YSLEER come from the germline V gene. This CDR3 is CASSLAASGVKDTQYF. In DNA form, the CDR3 reads TGCGCCAGCAGCCTTGCGGCTAGCGGAGTCAAAGATACGCAGTATTTT.

The V and J genes are TRBV6-2 or TRBV6-3 and TRBJ2-5; D is possibly TRBD1 or TRBD2 (5 bases each). The CDR3 loop spans 13 amino acids. The V end was cut by 5 bases, the J end by 5 bases, with 12 bases between. Per the germline V gene, CDR1 is MNHEY and CDR2 is SVGEGT. The CDR3 coding sequence is TGTGCCAGCAGTCCCCGCAGGGACGAGACCCAGTACTTC. Its translation is CASSPRRDETQYF.

This clonotype was recorded a few times. J is TRBJ2-2 and V is TRBV24-1; no reliable D call. Germline V gene lookup returns CDR1 KGHDR and CDR2 SFDVKD. V lost 6 bases, J lost 1 base, and 20 bases lay in between. The CDR3 length is 18 residues. This CDR3 reads CATSFENSGSWNTGELFF. Here the CDR3 DNA reads TGTGCCACCAGTTTTGAAAACAGTGGCTCGTGGAACACCGGGGAGCTGTTTTTT.